Listed below are T cell receptor beta chains from one sample, sequenced in a study of regulatory T cells in long-lasting Graves disease. A single record per CDR3 protein comes from TCRdb applying MiXCR to the multiplex PCR reads. The sample records about 400,000 distinct CDR3 sequences, around 21% being singletons. Here the sequenced sample was peripheral blood mononuclear cells (PBMCs), taken when the disease was refractory, from a patient treated with antithyroid drugs. These receptors all come from a female donor with Graves disease. Both conserved end residues are part of each CDR3. Fields, in order: clone size, D gene, J gene, V gene, CDR3 DNA, CDR3 protein. D genes are given only for firm matches. Rows give clone size only sometimes, using once, few, many, or a class for an expanded clone.

clone size: many
D gene: TRBD1
J gene: TRBJ2-5
V gene: TRBV20-1
CDR3 DNA: TGCAGTGCTAGAGATTTAGCGATAAGGACAGGGGGGCAAGAGACCCAGTACTTC
CDR3 protein: CSARDLAIRTGGQETQYF

clone size: few
D gene: NA
J gene: TRBJ2-5
V gene: TRBV5-6
CDR3 DNA: TGTGCCAGCAGCTTGGGCGAGATCCAAGAGACCCAGTACTTC
CDR3 protein: CASSLGEIQETQYF

clone size: many
D gene: NA
J gene: TRBJ1-5
V gene: TRBV6-1
CDR3 DNA: TGTGCCAGCATCGACACCGGGACACCTAATCAGCCCCAGCATTTT
CDR3 protein: CASIDTGTPNQPQHF

clone size: few
D gene: TRBD2
J gene: TRBJ2-2
V gene: TRBV2
CDR3 DNA: TGTGCCAGCAGTGATTCGGTAGCGGGAGTCAACACCGGGGAGCTGTTTTTT
CDR3 protein: CASSDSVAGVNTGELFF

clone size: few
D gene: TRBD1
J gene: TRBJ1-2
V gene: TRBV7-9
CDR3 DNA: TGTGCCAGCAGCTCGATGACAGGGAACTATGGCTACACCTTC
CDR3 protein: CASSSMTGNYGYTF

clone size: many
D gene: NA
J gene: TRBJ2-7
V gene: TRBV20-1
CDR3 DNA: TGCAGCGGCGGGGACTCCTACGAGCAGTACTTC
CDR3 protein: CSGGDSYEQYF

clone size: NA
D gene: TRBD1
J gene: TRBJ2-5
V gene: TRBV20-1
CDR3 DNA: TGCAGTGCTAGAACAGGGGGGGAGACCCAGTACTTC
CDR3 protein: CSARTGGETQYF

clone size: NA
D gene: NA
J gene: TRBJ2-1
V gene: TRBV12-5
CDR3 DNA: TGTGCTAGTGGTTTAGTAGCGGATCCTAGTAAGTTCTTC
CDR3 protein: CASGLVADPSKFF

clone size: many
D gene: NA
J gene: TRBJ1-5
V gene: TRBV6-1
CDR3 DNA: TGTGCCAGCAGTGAAGCAGGGAGCCAGCCCCAGCATTTT
CDR3 protein: CASSEAGSQPQHF

clone size: NA
D gene: NA
J gene: TRBJ2-5
V gene: TRBV11-2
CDR3 DNA: TGTGCCAGCAGCCAGGGGGGAGGGCAAGAGACCCAGTACTTC
CDR3 protein: CASSQGGGQETQYF

clone size: few
D gene: TRBD1
J gene: TRBJ1-2
V gene: TRBV4-3
CDR3 DNA: TGCGCCAGCAGCCCCCAGGACAGGGAGGGTGGCTACACCTTC
CDR3 protein: CASSPQDREGGYTF

clone size: few
D gene: TRBD2
J gene: TRBJ2-4
V gene: TRBV15
CDR3 DNA: TGTGCCACCGAGGAGATAGCGGGAGGGAAAAACATTCAGTACTTC
CDR3 protein: CATEEIAGGKNIQYF

clone size: few
D gene: NA
J gene: TRBJ2-7
V gene: TRBV18
CDR3 DNA: TGTGCCAGCTCCGCTACAGGGACTCTCTACGAGCAGTACTTC
CDR3 protein: CASSATGTLYEQYF

clone size: NA
D gene: NA
J gene: TRBJ1-1
V gene: TRBV28
CDR3 DNA: TGTGCCAGCCGCGGTACCCAGGGTGAAGCTTTCTTT
CDR3 protein: CASRGTQGEAFF

clone size: NA
D gene: NA
J gene: TRBJ2-1
V gene: TRBV6-2/TRBV6-3
CDR3 DNA: TGTGCCAGCAGAGTCTCCTTTAAACGGGTGTCAGAGCAGTTCTTC
CDR3 protein: CASRVSFKRVSEQFF

clone size: few
D gene: NA
J gene: TRBJ2-2
V gene: TRBV3-1
CDR3 DNA: TGTGCCAGCAGCCAAGTTGTGTCCACCGGGGAGCTGTTTTTT
CDR3 protein: CASSQVVSTGELFF

clone size: few
D gene: TRBD2
J gene: TRBJ2-1
V gene: TRBV20-1
CDR3 DNA: TGCAGTGCTAGAGATATGACTAGCGGGAGTTTGAGACGCCGCGGCGGCAATGAGCAGTTCTTC
CDR3 protein: CSARDMTSGSLRRRGGNEQFF

clone size: few
D gene: NA
J gene: TRBJ2-5
V gene: TRBV20-1
CDR3 DNA: TGCAGTGCTAGAGATATTTTCAGATTACGGAGCCAAGAGACCCAGTACTTC
CDR3 protein: CSARDIFRLRSQETQYF

clone size: few
D gene: TRBD1
J gene: TRBJ2-6
V gene: TRBV7-2
CDR3 DNA: TGTGCCAGCAGCCAAGGGACAGGGGGCTCTGGGGCCAACGTCCTGACTTTC
CDR3 protein: CASSQGTGGSGANVLTF

clone size: NA
D gene: TRBD2
J gene: TRBJ2-1
V gene: TRBV28
CDR3 DNA: TGTGCCAGCAGTTCAATAGCGGGAGGGCCGTCTTACAATGAGCAGTTCTTC
CDR3 protein: CASSSIAGGPSYNEQFF

clone size: NA
D gene: NA
J gene: TRBJ1-5
V gene: TRBV27
CDR3 DNA: TGTGCCAGCAGTGCAGGGTTCTGGGAGCCCCAGCATTTT
CDR3 protein: CASSAGFWEPQHF

clone size: many
D gene: TRBD2
J gene: TRBJ2-2
V gene: TRBV11-2
CDR3 DNA: TGTGCCAGCAGCCGCGGGAGACCCGGGGAGCTGTTTTTT
CDR3 protein: CASSRGRPGELFF

clone size: many
D gene: NA
J gene: TRBJ2-2
V gene: TRBV28
CDR3 DNA: TGTGCCAGCAGTTGGGCATCAATGCAGGCCGGGGAGCTGTTTTTT
CDR3 protein: CASSWASMQAGELFF

clone size: few
D gene: TRBD2
J gene: TRBJ2-7
V gene: TRBV30
CDR3 DNA: TGTGCCTTAGGACTAGCGGGATTGGGTGAGCAGTACTTC
CDR3 protein: CALGLAGLGEQYF

clone size: few
D gene: NA
J gene: TRBJ1-1
V gene: TRBV9
CDR3 DNA: TGTGCCAGCAGCGGAGGGGGAATTAACACTGAAGCTTTCTTT
CDR3 protein: CASSGGGINTEAFF

clone size: many
D gene: NA
J gene: TRBJ1-5
V gene: TRBV19
CDR3 DNA: TGTGCCAGTACCTTTAATATGGGAAGCAATCAGCCCCAGCATTTT
CDR3 protein: CASTFNMGSNQPQHF

clone size: few
D gene: TRBD2
J gene: TRBJ2-7
V gene: TRBV4-3
CDR3 DNA: TGCGCCAGCAGCCAAGATACTTGGACTAGCGGGAGAGGTTACGAGCAGTACTTC
CDR3 protein: CASSQDTWTSGRGYEQYF

clone size: few
D gene: TRBD1
J gene: TRBJ1-1
V gene: TRBV12-3/TRBV12-4
CDR3 DNA: TGTGCCAGCAGCCGGTCCGCAGGGGGCGGCACTGAAGCTTTCTTT
CDR3 protein: CASSRSAGGGTEAFF

clone size: few
D gene: NA
J gene: TRBJ2-4
V gene: TRBV18
CDR3 DNA: TGTGCCAGCTCACCTGGAAGGGAACAAAACATTCAGTACTTC
CDR3 protein: CASSPGREQNIQYF

clone size: few
D gene: NA
J gene: TRBJ2-2
V gene: TRBV11-1
CDR3 DNA: TGTGCCAGCAGCTTTGGACGCATGAACACCGGGGAGCTGTTTTTT
CDR3 protein: CASSFGRMNTGELFF

clone size: few
D gene: NA
J gene: TRBJ1-5
V gene: TRBV6-1
CDR3 DNA: TGTGCCAGCAAATTCAGCGCCACAGAGACTCAGCCCCAGCATTTT
CDR3 protein: CASKFSATETQPQHF

clone size: NA
D gene: NA
J gene: TRBJ2-2
V gene: TRBV7-9
CDR3 DNA: TGTGCCAGCAGCTTATCGGGGGTTGCCGGGGAGCTGTTTTTT
CDR3 protein: CASSLSGVAGELFF

clone size: NA
D gene: NA
J gene: TRBJ2-6
V gene: TRBV11-2
CDR3 DNA: TGTGCCAGCAGCTTAGGGCGAGCGGCTGGGGCCAACGTCCTGACTTTC
CDR3 protein: CASSLGRAAGANVLTF

clone size: few
D gene: NA
J gene: TRBJ2-2
V gene: TRBV3-1
CDR3 DNA: TGTGCCAGCAGCCAAGATCGGGCGGGACCCACCGGGGAGCTGTTTTTT
CDR3 protein: CASSQDRAGPTGELFF

clone size: many
D gene: TRBD1
J gene: TRBJ2-7
V gene: TRBV5-6
CDR3 DNA: TGTGCCAGCAGCTGGGGCGGGACAGGGAACTACGAGCAGTACTTC
CDR3 protein: CASSWGGTGNYEQYF

clone size: NA
D gene: TRBD2
J gene: TRBJ2-5
V gene: TRBV5-1
CDR3 DNA: TGCGCCAGCGTCGACGGTTACCCCGGGATGCTGGGTCGGGAGGCCCAGTACTTC
CDR3 protein: CASVDGYPGMLGREAQYF

clone size: NA
D gene: TRBD2
J gene: TRBJ2-7
V gene: TRBV3-1
CDR3 DNA: TGTGCCAGCAGCCCGGAAAGGGGACTAAAGAGGGAGCAGTACTTC
CDR3 protein: CASSPERGLKREQYF

clone size: NA
D gene: NA
J gene: TRBJ2-7
V gene: TRBV19
CDR3 DNA: TGTGCCAGTAGCAGACAGGCAACCTACGAGCAGTACTTC
CDR3 protein: CASSRQATYEQYF

clone size: few
D gene: NA
J gene: TRBJ1-1
V gene: TRBV7-2
CDR3 DNA: TGTGCCAGCAGCTTAGTCGGTTTTGGGGGCGTAGGCACTGAAGCTTTCTTT
CDR3 protein: CASSLVGFGGVGTEAFF

clone size: NA
D gene: NA
J gene: TRBJ2-7
V gene: TRBV3-1
CDR3 DNA: TGTGCCAGCAGCCAAACGTCAGGGTTCCCCTACGAGCAGTACTTC
CDR3 protein: CASSQTSGFPYEQYF

clone size: NA
D gene: NA
J gene: TRBJ1-1
V gene: TRBV15
CDR3 DNA: TGTGCCACCAGCAGAGCGGGGAACACTGAAGCTTTCTTT
CDR3 protein: CATSRAGNTEAFF

clone size: many
D gene: NA
J gene: TRBJ1-4
V gene: TRBV7-2
CDR3 DNA: TGTGCCAGCAGCCCCGGGACGGGGGAAAAACTGTTTTTT
CDR3 protein: CASSPGTGEKLFF

clone size: many
D gene: TRBD1
J gene: TRBJ1-2
V gene: TRBV6-1
CDR3 DNA: TGTGCCAGCAGTGAAGCCTGGACAGGCTATGGCTACACCTTC
CDR3 protein: CASSEAWTGYGYTF

clone size: few
D gene: NA
J gene: TRBJ2-7
V gene: TRBV5-5
CDR3 DNA: TGTGCCAGCAGCTCCACTAGTGAGTACGAGCAGTACTTC
CDR3 protein: CASSSTSEYEQYF

clone size: NA
D gene: NA
J gene: TRBJ2-7
V gene: TRBV2
CDR3 DNA: TGTGTCAGCAGCGAAGGGGGCTACGAGCAGTACTTC
CDR3 protein: CVSSEGGYEQYF

clone size: NA
D gene: NA
J gene: TRBJ2-4
V gene: TRBV30
CDR3 DNA: TGTGCCTGGAGACATAAAGGGGTAGCCAAAAACATTCAGTACTTC
CDR3 protein: CAWRHKGVAKNIQYF

clone size: once
D gene: NA
J gene: TRBJ2-7
V gene: TRBV20-1
CDR3 DNA: TGCAGTGCTCCCAGGGGGGGGGCGAGGGAGTACTTCCACTTC
CDR3 protein: CSAPRGGAREYFHF

clone size: few
D gene: NA
J gene: TRBJ2-7
V gene: TRBV3-1
CDR3 DNA: TGTGCCAGCAGCCACTCCCCTTCCAGGAGCACAGTTTACGAGCAGTACTTC
CDR3 protein: CASSHSPSRSTVYEQYF

clone size: many
D gene: NA
J gene: TRBJ2-4
V gene: TRBV7-2
CDR3 DNA: TGTGCCAGCAGCCATGGAGACAGCCAAGCCAAAAACATTCAGTACTTC
CDR3 protein: CASSHGDSQAKNIQYF

clone size: NA
D gene: NA
J gene: TRBJ2-2
V gene: TRBV7-9
CDR3 DNA: TGTGCCAGCAGTCGATGGACGGGCAACACCGGGGAGCTGTTTTTT
CDR3 protein: CASSRWTGNTGELFF

clone size: many
D gene: NA
J gene: TRBJ2-7
V gene: TRBV7-9
CDR3 DNA: TGTGCCAGCAGGGAGGACGGCTCCTACGAGCAGTACTTC
CDR3 protein: CASREDGSYEQYF